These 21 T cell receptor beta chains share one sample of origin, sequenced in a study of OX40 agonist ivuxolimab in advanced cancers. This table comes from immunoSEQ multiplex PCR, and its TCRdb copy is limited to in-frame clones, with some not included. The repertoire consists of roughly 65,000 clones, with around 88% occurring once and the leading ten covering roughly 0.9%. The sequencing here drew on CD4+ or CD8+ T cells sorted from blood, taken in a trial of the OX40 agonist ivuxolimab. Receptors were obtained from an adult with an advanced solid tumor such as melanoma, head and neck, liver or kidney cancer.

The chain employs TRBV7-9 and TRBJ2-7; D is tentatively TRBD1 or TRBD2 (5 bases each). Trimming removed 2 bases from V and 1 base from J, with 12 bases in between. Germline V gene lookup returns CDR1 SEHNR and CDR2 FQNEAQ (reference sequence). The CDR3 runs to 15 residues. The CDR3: CASSLFTGQSYEQYF. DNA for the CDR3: TGTGCCAGCAGCTTATTTACGGGGCAGTCCTACGAGCAGTACTTC. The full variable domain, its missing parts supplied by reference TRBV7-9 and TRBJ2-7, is DTGVSQNPRHKITKRGQNVTFRCDPISEHNRLYWYRQTLGQGPEFLTYFQNEAQLEKSRLLSDRFSAERPKGSFSTLEIQRTEQGDSAMYLCASSLFTGQSYEQYFGPGTRLTVT.

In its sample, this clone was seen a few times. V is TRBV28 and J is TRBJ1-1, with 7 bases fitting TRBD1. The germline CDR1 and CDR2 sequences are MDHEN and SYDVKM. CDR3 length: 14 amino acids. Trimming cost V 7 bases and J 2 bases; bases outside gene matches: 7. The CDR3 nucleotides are TGTGCCAGCACCCCGACAGGGCCAAACACTGAAGCTTTCTTT. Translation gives CASTPTGPNTEAFF.

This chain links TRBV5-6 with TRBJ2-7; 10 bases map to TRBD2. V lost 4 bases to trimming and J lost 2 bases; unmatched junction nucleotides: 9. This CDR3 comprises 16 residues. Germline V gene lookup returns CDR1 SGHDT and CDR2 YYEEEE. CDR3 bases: TGTGCCAGCAGCCCCAGGACTAGCGGTAATCCCTACGAGCAGTACTTC. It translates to CASSPRTSGNPYEQYF.

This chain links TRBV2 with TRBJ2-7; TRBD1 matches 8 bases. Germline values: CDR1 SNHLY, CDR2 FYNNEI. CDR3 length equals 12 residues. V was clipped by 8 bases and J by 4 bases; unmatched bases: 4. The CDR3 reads CASCDRGYEQYF. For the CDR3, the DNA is TGTGCCAGCTGCGACAGGGGTTACGAGCAGTACTTC.

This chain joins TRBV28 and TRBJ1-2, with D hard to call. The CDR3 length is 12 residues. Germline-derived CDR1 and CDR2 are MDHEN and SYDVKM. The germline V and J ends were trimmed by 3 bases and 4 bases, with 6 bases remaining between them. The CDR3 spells CASSLAGYGYTF. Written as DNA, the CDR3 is TGTGCCAGCAGTTTGGCTGGCTATGGCTACACCTTC.

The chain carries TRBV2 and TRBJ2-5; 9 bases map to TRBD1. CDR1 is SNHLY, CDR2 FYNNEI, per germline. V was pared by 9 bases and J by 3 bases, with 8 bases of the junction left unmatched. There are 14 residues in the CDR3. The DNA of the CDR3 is TGTGCCAGGAAAGAGGGACAGGGTGAAGAGACCCAGTACTTC. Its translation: CARKEGQGEETQYF.

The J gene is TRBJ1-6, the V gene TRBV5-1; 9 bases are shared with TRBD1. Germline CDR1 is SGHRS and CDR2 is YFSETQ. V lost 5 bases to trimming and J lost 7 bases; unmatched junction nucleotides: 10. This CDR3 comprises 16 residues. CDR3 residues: CASRDPGQGPNSPLHF. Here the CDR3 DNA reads TGCGCCAGCAGAGACCCGGGACAGGGCCCCAATTCACCCCTCCACTTT. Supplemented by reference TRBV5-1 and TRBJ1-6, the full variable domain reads KAGVTQTPRYLIKTRGQQVTLSCSPISGHRSVSWYQQTPGQGLQFLFEYFSETQRNKGNFPGRFSGRQFSNSRSEMNVSTLELGDSALYLCASRDPGQGPNSPLHFGNGTRLTVT.

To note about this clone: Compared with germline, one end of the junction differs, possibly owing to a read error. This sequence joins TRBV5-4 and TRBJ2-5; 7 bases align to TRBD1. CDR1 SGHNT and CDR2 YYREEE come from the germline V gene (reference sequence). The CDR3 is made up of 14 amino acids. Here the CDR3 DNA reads TGTGCCAGCAGCTCAGGGACAGAACAAGCGACCCAGTACTTC. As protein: CASSSGTEQATQYF.

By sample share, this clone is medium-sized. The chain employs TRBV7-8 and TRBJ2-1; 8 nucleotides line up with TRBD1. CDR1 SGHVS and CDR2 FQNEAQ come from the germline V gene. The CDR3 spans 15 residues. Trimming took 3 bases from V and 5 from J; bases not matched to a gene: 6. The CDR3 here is CASSLTGVVNNEQFF. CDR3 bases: TGTGCCAGCAGCTTGACAGGGGTGGTTAACAATGAGCAGTTCTTC. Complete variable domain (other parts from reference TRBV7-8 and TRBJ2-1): GAGVSQSPRYKVAKRGQDVALRCDPISGHVSLFWYQQALGQGPEFLTYFQNEAQLDKSGLPSDRFFAERPEGSVSTLKIQRTQQEDSAVYLCASSLTGVVNNEQFFGPGTRLTVL.

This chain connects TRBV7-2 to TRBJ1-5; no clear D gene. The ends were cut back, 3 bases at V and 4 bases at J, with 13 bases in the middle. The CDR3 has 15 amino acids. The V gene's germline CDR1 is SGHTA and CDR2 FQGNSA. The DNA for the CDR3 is TGTGCCAGCAGCTTGTCTGGGATGGGGAATCAGCCCCAGCATTTT. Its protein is CASSLSGMGNQPQHF.

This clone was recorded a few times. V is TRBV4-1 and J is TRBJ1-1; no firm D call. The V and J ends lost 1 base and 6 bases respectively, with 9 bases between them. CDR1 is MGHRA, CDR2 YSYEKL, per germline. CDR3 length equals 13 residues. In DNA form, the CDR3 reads TGCGCCAGCAGCCAAGCTCTACCAGCTGAAGCTTTCTTT. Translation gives CASSQALPAEAFF.

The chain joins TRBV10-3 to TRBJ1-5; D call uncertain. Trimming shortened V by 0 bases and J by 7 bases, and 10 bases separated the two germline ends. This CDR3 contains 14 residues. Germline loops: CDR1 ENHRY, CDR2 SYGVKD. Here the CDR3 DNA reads TGTGCCATCAGTGAGTCATTGGGCGGGCAGCCCCAGCATTTT. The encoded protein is CAISESLGGQPQHF.

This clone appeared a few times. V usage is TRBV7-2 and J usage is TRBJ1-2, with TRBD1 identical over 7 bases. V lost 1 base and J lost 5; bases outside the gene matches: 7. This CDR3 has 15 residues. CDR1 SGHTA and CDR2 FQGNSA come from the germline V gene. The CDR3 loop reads CASSLEQGILYGYTF. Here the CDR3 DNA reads TGTGCCAGCAGCTTAGAACAGGGGATTCTTTATGGCTACACCTTC.

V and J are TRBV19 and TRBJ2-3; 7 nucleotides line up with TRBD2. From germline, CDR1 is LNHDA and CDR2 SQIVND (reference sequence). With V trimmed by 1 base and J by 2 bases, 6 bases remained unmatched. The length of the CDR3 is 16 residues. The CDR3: CASSIGLARDTDTQYF. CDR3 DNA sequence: TGTGCCAGTAGTATAGGACTAGCCCGGGACACAGATACGCAGTATTTT.

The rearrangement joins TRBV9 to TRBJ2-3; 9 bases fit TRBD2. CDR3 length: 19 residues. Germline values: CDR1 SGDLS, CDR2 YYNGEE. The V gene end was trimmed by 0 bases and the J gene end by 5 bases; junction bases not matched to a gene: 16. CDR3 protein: CASSVAPAGGGRAGDTQYF. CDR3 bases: TGTGCCAGCAGCGTAGCCCCCGCTGGGGGCGGGAGGGCCGGAGATACGCAGTATTTT.

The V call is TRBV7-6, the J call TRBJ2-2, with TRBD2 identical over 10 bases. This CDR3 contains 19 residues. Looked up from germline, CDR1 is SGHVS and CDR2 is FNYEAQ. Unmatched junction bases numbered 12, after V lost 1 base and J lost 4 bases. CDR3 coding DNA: TGTGCCAGCAGCTTAGAATGGCCTAGCGGGAGTAGTAGCACCGGGGAGCTGTTTTTT. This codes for CASSLEWPSGSSSTGELFF.

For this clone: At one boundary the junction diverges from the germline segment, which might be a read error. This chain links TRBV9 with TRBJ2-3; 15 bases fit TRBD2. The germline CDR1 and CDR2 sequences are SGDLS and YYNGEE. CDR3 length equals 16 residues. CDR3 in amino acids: CARSGLAGGDLGTQYF. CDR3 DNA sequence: TGCGCCCGCAGCGGACTAGCGGGGGGGGATCTCGGTACGCAGTATTTT.

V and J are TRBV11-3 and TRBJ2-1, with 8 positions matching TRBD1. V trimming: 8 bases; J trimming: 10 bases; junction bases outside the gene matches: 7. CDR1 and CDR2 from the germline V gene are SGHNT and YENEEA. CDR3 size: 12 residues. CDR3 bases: TGTGCCAGCGGCAGGGGGCCGCGGGAGCAGTTCTTC. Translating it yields CASGRGPREQFF.

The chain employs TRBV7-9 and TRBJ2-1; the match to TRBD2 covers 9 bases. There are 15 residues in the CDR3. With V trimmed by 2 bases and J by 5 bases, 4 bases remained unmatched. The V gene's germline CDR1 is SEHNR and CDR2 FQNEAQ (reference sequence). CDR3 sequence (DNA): TGTGCCAGCAGCTTACGGAGCGGGGGGAACAATGAGCAGTTCTTC. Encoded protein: CASSLRSGGNNEQFF. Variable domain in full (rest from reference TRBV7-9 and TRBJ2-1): DTGVSQNPRHKITKRGQNVTFRCDPISEHNRLYWYRQTLGQGPEFLTYFQNEAQLEKSRLLSDRFSAERPKGSFSTLEIQRTEQGDSAMYLCASSLRSGGNNEQFFGPGTRLTVL.

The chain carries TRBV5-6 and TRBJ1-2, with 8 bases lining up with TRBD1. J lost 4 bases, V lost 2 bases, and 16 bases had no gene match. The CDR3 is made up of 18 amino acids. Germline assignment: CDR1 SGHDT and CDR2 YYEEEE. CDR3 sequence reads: CASSFRSTRGQAIYGYTF. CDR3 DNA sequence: TGTGCCAGCAGCTTTAGGAGTACCCGGGGACAGGCGATCTATGGCTACACCTTC.

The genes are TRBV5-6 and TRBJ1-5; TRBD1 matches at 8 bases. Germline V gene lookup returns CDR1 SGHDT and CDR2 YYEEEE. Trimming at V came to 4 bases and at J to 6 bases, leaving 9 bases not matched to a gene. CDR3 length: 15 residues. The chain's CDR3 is CASSPGDRWVQPQHF. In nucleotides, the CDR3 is TGTGCCAGCAGCCCGGGGGACAGGTGGGTTCAGCCCCAGCATTTT.